The source of this TCR beta chain is a study of blood T cell repertoires in COVID-19. Study overall: Sites across the United States, Italy and Spain contributed samples from acute and convalescent COVID-19.

Libraries were prepared by immunoSEQ multiplex PCR; TCRdb keeps only in-frame clonotypes and omits some of them. The data show under 200,000 clones, around nine tenths seen once. The CDR3 is 14 amino acids. The germline CDR1 and CDR2 sequences are SGHVS and FNYEAQ. V shed 5 bases, J shed 6 bases, and the junction held 6 bases outside the gene matches. The chain recombines TRBV7-6 with TRBJ2-3; 9 bases match TRBD1. This TCR was sampled from a man between 60 and 75 years old with COVID-19, enrolled during active disease. The sequencing input was peripheral blood. The CDR3 region is CASSPGTGSDTQYF. CDR3 DNA: TGTGCCAGCAGCCCCGGGACAGGGTCGGATACGCAGTATTTT.